The next 25 T cell receptor beta chains were all read from a single sample in a study of OX40 agonist ivuxolimab in advanced cancers. Assay used: immunoSEQ multiplex PCR; TCRdb lists only in-frame clones, some missing. Counted here are 30,000 to 40,000 clones, over 80% occurring once; the ten biggest clones make up 1.8%. The specimen was CD4+ or CD8+ T cells sorted from blood, collected in a trial of the OX40 agonist ivuxolimab. Receptors originate from an adult with an advanced solid tumor such as melanoma, head and neck, liver or kidney cancer.

The V and J genes are TRBV5-1 and TRBJ1-1; 7 nucleotides agree with TRBD1. This CDR3 is 15 amino acids long. V trimming: 6 bases; J trimming: 0 bases; junction bases outside the gene matches: 8. Germline loops: CDR1 SGHRS, CDR2 YFSETQ. CDR3 DNA: TGCGCCAGCAAACTCACGACAGGGCTGAACACTGAAGCTTTCTTT. Its translation is CASKLTTGLNTEAFF.

This chain joins TRBV6-6 and TRBJ2-5; no firm D call. Deletions cut 8 bases from V and 2 bases from J, with 6 bases between. The CDR3 totals 11 residues. Germline V gene sequence: CDR1 MNHNY, CDR2 SVGAGI (reference sequence). The CDR3 here is CASCVQETQYF. Here the CDR3 DNA reads TGTGCCAGCTGCGTGCAAGAGACCCAGTACTTC.

V is TRBV19 and J is TRBJ1-3; the D is unclear. The CDR3 runs 12 residues. With 8 bases removed from V and 8 bases from J, the gap between germline ends came to 13 bases. Germline-derived CDR1 and CDR2 are LNHDA and SQIVND (reference sequence). CDR3 amino acids: CASAARRDTIYF. Written as DNA, the CDR3 is TGTGCCAGTGCGGCTAGGAGGGACACCATATATTTT.

The chain links TRBV5-6 to TRBJ1-2; 8 bases map to TRBD1. V gave up 0 bases and J gave up 3 bases; unmatched junction bases: 10. This CDR3 comprises 17 residues. CDR1 is SGHDT and CDR2 is YYEEEE in the germline V gene. The CDR3 region is CASSLGTGKLSDYGYTF. Written as DNA, the CDR3 is TGTGCCAGCAGCTTGGGGACAGGGAAACTGTCTGACTATGGCTACACCTTC.

The chain links TRBV5-4 to TRBJ2-3; TRBD2 is a possible D gene (6 bases). Trimming removed 0 bases from V and 2 bases from J, with 13 bases in between. The CDR3 is made up of 16 amino acids. Per the germline V gene, CDR1 is SGHNT and CDR2 is YYREEE (reference sequence). Written as DNA, the CDR3 is TGTGCCAGCAGCTTGGGAGGCCCTAGCGACACAGATACGCAGTATTTT. Translated, it gives CASSLGGPSDTDTQYF.

Comment on this clone: The junction departs from germline at one end; a sequencing error may be responsible. The rearrangement links TRBV28 to TRBJ2-7; D not certain. Germline CDR1 MDHEN, CDR2 SYDVKM. The CDR3 spans 11 residues. CDR3 in DNA: TGTGCCAGCACCTCCTCCTACGAGCAGTGCTTC. As protein: CASTSSYEQCF.

The chain employs TRBV6-6 and TRBJ1-5; TRBD1 aligns across 7 bases. V lost 2 bases and J lost 16; bases outside the gene matches: 8. The CDR3 is 12 residues long. Germline V gives CDR1 MNHNY, CDR2 SVGAGI (reference sequence). The CDR3 spells CASSYDIRDRHF. In DNA form, the CDR3 reads TGTGCCAGCAGTTACGACATCCGGGACAGACATTTT.

The V gene is TRBV5-4, the J gene TRBJ2-7; D is unclear. The CDR3 runs 15 residues. Germline assignment: CDR1 SGHNT and CDR2 YYREEE (reference sequence). V shed 0 bases and J shed 6 bases, with 16 bases lying between them. This CDR3 reads CASSLVDHSRGEQYF. The CDR3 DNA follows: TGTGCCAGCAGCTTGGTTGATCACAGCCGCGGCGAGCAGTACTTC.

The chain links TRBV6-5 to TRBJ2-7, with no clear D. The CDR3 is made up of 11 amino acids. Trimming pared 2 bases from V and 8 bases from J, leaving 7 bases between. The V gene's germline CDR1 is MNHEY and CDR2 SVGAGI. This CDR3 reads CASSYLRKQYF. CDR3 coding DNA: TGTGCCAGCAGTTACCTACGGAAGCAGTACTTC.

This clone was counted a single time. The chain uses TRBV7-9 and TRBJ2-7; D may be TRBD1 or TRBD2 (5 bases each). Germline CDR1 SEHNR, CDR2 FQNEAQ (reference sequence). This CDR3 spans 16 amino acids. V was pared by 5 bases and J by 3 bases, with 20 bases between. CDR3 coding DNA: TGTGCCAGCAGCCTCCCCCCGGGGCTGCTAAGCTACGAGCAGTACTTC. The encoded protein is CASSLPPGLLSYEQYF.

V usage is TRBV5-4 and J usage is TRBJ1-4; TRBD1 is a possible D gene (6 bases). Per germline, CDR1 SGHNT and CDR2 YYREEE (reference sequence). The ends were cut back, 3 bases at V and 2 bases at J, with 8 bases in the middle. CDR3 length: 14 residues. The CDR3 DNA is TGTGCCAGCAGCTCACAGGGTACTAATGAAAAACTGTTTTTT. Residues: CASSSQGTNEKLFF. The variable domain in full, completed from reference TRBV5-4 and TRBJ1-4, reads ETGVTQSPTHLIKTRGQQVTLRCSSQSGHNTVSWYQQALGQGPQFIFQYYREEENGRGNFPPRFSGLQFPNYSSELNVNALELDDSALYLCASSSQGTNEKLFFGSGTQLSVL.

This chain connects TRBV7-6 to TRBJ2-1; a weak D match, TRBD1 (6 bases). Germline V gives CDR1 SGHVS, CDR2 FNYEAQ. V lost 5 bases and J 5 bases, leaving 16 bases between the germline ends. This CDR3 contains 15 residues. This chain's CDR3 is CASSGGGLGDNEQFF. The CDR3, as DNA: TGTGCCAGCAGCGGTGGGGGCCTAGGGGACAATGAGCAGTTCTTC. The full variable domain, rest sourced from reference TRBV7-6 and TRBJ2-1, is GAGVSQSPRYKVTKRGQDVALRCDPISGHVSLYWYRQALGQGPEFLTYFNYEAQQDKSGLPNDRFSAERPEGSISTLTIQRTEQRDSAMYRCASSGGGLGDNEQFFGPGTRLTVL.

V gene TRBV18 combines with J gene TRBJ2-3; D not resolved. The CDR3 contains 15 residues. Germline V lookup: CDR1 KGHSH, CDR2 LQKENI. V dropped 2 bases and J dropped 0 bases, with 9 bases sitting between them. The CDR3 DNA sequence: TGTGCCAGCTCACCATCAAGCAGCAGCACAGATACGCAGTATTTT. Residues: CASSPSSSSTDTQYF.

V gene TRBV6-5 combines with J gene TRBJ2-1, with D hard to call. Trimming removed 6 bases at V and 11 bases at J, with 14 bases between. CDR1 MNHEY and CDR2 SVGAGI come from the germline V gene. CDR3 length: 12 residues. The CDR3 sequence: CASSPDRAKQFF. The CDR3 region has the DNA TGTGCCAGCAGCCCAGACCGGGCGAAGCAGTTCTTC.

The chain uses TRBV5-1 and TRBJ2-1, with D perhaps matching TRBD2 (6 bases). This CDR3 spans 14 amino acids. Germline V gene data show CDR1 as SGHRS and CDR2 as YFSETQ. V lost 4 bases and J lost 9, with 17 bases in between. CDR3 DNA: TGCGCCAGCAGCCCTGGAGGGCTAGCGTTTGAGCAGTTCTTC. Translation gives CASSPGGLAFEQFF.

This clone was seen a few times. The genes are TRBV19 and TRBJ2-1; tentative D call: TRBD2 (6 bases). The V gene's germline CDR1 is LNHDA and CDR2 SQIVND (reference sequence). The CDR3 runs 16 residues. With 5 bases removed from V and 0 bases from J, the gap between germline ends came to 14 bases. CDR3 DNA: TGTGCCAGTAGTCCAGTAGCGGTTAGCTCCTACAATGAGCAGTTCTTC. Translation: CASSPVAVSSYNEQFF.

CDR3 loop: CSVEVGQGYYGYTF. In DNA, the CDR3 is TGCAGCGTTGAAGTGGGACAGGGGTACTATGGCTACACCTTC. The gene calls are TRBV29-1 and TRBJ1-2; TRBD1 agrees at 10 bases. The CDR3 loop spans 14 amino acids. Germline V lookup: CDR1 SQVTM, CDR2 ANQGSEA. Trimming took 1 base from V and 3 from J; bases not matched to a gene: 2.

The chain employs TRBV5-1 and TRBJ1-6; TRBD1 might be the D (6 bases). V lost 2 bases to trimming and J lost 8 bases, with 11 bases between them. Looked up from germline, CDR1 is SGHRS and CDR2 is YFSETQ. The CDR3 spans 14 residues. In DNA, the CDR3 is TGCGCCAGCAGCTTAGACAGGTCCGATTCACCCCTCCACTTT. Protein product: CASSLDRSDSPLHF.

This chain links TRBV19 with TRBJ2-7, with D possibly called TRBD1 or TRBD2 (7 bases each). The CDR3 has 14 amino acids. The germline gives CDR1 LNHDA, CDR2 SQIVND (reference sequence). V gave up 9 bases and J gave up 5 bases, with 20 bases separating them. The CDR3, as DNA: TGTGCCAGCTCAGGGGGGCTAGCGGCGGACGAGCAGTACTTC. It is translated as CASSGGLAADEQYF.

The V call is TRBV18, the J call TRBJ2-5; no clear D gene. CDR3 size: 14 residues. The ends were cut back, 0 bases at V and 1 base at J, with 6 bases in the middle. Germline lookup yields CDR1 KGHSH and CDR2 LQKENI. CDR3 coding DNA: TGTGCCAGCTCACCACCGATGGGCCAAGAGACCCAGTACTTC. It specifies CASSPPMGQETQYF.

This CDR3 reads CASSYGREAPLHF. For the CDR3, the DNA is TGTGCCAGCAGTTACGGCAGGGAAGCACCCCTCCACTTT. This chain links TRBV6-6 with TRBJ1-6; D is perhaps TRBD1 (5 bases). V was clipped by 2 bases and J by 11 bases, with 10 bases between them. The CDR3 runs 13 residues. Per germline, CDR1 MNHNY and CDR2 SVGAGI (reference sequence).

Details on this clone: One end of the junction is discordant with germline, which a read error may explain. The CDR3 is CSVATGASYKQYF. In DNA, the CDR3 is TGCAGCGTAGCTACCGGGGCCTCCTACAAGCAGTACTTC. The chain combines TRBV29-1 with TRBJ2-7; perhaps D is TRBD1 or TRBD2 (5 bases each). Germline V CDR1 and CDR2: SQVTM, ANQGSEA. This CDR3 is built from 13 residues.

This clone was seen only once. This chain uses TRBV5-4 with TRBJ1-2, with D possibly matching TRBD1 (6 bases). Germline V lookup: CDR1 SGHNT, CDR2 YYREEE (reference sequence). The CDR3 is 15 amino acids. V lost 0 bases and J lost 8, with 17 bases in between. CDR3 protein: CASSLDTVGGSGYTF. DNA of the CDR3: TGTGCCAGCAGCTTGGACACAGTAGGGGGATCGGGCTACACCTTC.

The chain employs TRBV6-5 and TRBJ2-5, with 9 bases identical to TRBD1. Unmatched junction bases numbered 4, after V lost 6 bases and J lost 5 bases. Germline V gene sequence: CDR1 MNHEY, CDR2 SVGAGI. The CDR3 length is 13 residues. The CDR3 DNA reads TGTGCCAGCAGGAGGACAGGGGTGGAGACCCAGTACTTC. Residues: CASRRTGVETQYF.

This clone was picked up one time. This sequence joins TRBV18 and TRBJ1-1, with a tentative D call TRBD1 (5 bases). V lost 2 bases to trimming and J lost 8 bases, with 21 bases between them. The V gene's germline CDR1 is KGHSH and CDR2 LQKENI. The length of the CDR3 is 16 residues. Written as DNA, the CDR3 is TGTGCCAGCTCACCAGCCCGGCAGGGTGGATTGGTCGAAGCTTTCTTT. It yields the protein CASSPARQGGLVEAFF.